Presented here are 18 T cell receptor beta chains from one specimen sequenced in a study of T cell changes during pregnancy in multiple sclerosis. Generated by immunoSEQ multiplex PCR, the TCRdb table keeps only in-frame clones and is missing some. The sample includes approximately 85,000 clones, more than 85% of them seen just once. The sequenced sample was peripheral blood, obtained in the first trimester of pregnancy. Source of these receptors: a female donor with multiple sclerosis, enrolled in a pregnancy study.

The J gene is TRBJ2-5, the V gene TRBV28; 9 bases are shared with TRBD1. V lost 3 bases, J lost 5 bases, and 7 bases stayed unmatched. CDR3 size: 15 residues. Looked up from germline, CDR1 is MDHEN and CDR2 is SYDVKM. DNA for the CDR3: TGTGCCAGCAGTTTCGAGGGACAGGGATGGGAGACCCAGTACTTC. Residues: CASSFEGQGWETQYF. The whole variable domain, filled in from reference TRBV28 and TRBJ2-5, reads DVKVTQSSRYLVKRTGEKVFLECVQDMDHENMFWYRQDPGLGLRLIYFSYDVKMKEKGDIPEGYSVSREKKERFSLILESASTNQTSMYLCASSFEGQGWETQYFGPGTRLLVL.

V usage is TRBV11-3 and J usage is TRBJ1-1; tentative D call: TRBD1 (5 bases). The CDR3 extends over 15 amino acids. With 0 bases removed from V and 6 bases from J, the gap between germline ends came to 14 bases. The V gene's germline CDR1 is SGHNT and CDR2 YENEEA. The CDR3 sequence is CASSLDLGGGAEAFF. CDR3 in DNA: TGTGCCAGCAGCTTAGATCTTGGCGGGGGGGCTGAAGCTTTCTTT. Full variable domain (rest looked up from reference TRBV11-3 and TRBJ1-1): EAGVVQSPRYKIIEKKQPVAFWCNPISGHNTLYWYLQNLGQGPELLIRYENEEAVDDSQLPKDRFSAERLKGVDSTLKIQPAELGDSAVYLCASSLDLGGGAEAFFGQGTRLTVV.

The rearrangement uses TRBV19 and TRBJ1-1; D gene unclear. There are 15 residues in the CDR3. Trimming pared 6 bases from V and 0 bases from J, leaving 14 bases between. The germline CDR1 and CDR2 sequences are LNHDA and SQIVND (reference sequence). The CDR3 DNA reads as TGTGCCAGTAGGACCCATGCGGGGATGAACACTGAAGCTTTCTTT. It is translated as CASRTHAGMNTEAFF.

V usage is TRBV9 and J usage is TRBJ2-1, with TRBD2 matching over 8 bases. In germline, CDR1 is SGDLS, CDR2 YYNGEE. The CDR3 sequence is 13 residues long. Unmatched junction bases numbered 4, after V lost 2 bases and J lost 9 bases. For the CDR3, the DNA is TGTGCCAGCAGCGTGGGACTAGTTAGTGAGCAGTTCTTC. Protein sequence: CASSVGLVSEQFF.

The J gene is TRBJ1-2, the V gene TRBV27; D might be TRBD1 (5 bases). This CDR3 is 14 amino acids long. Trimming removed 8 bases at V and 8 bases at J, with 21 bases between. Germline CDR1 reads MNHEY; CDR2 reads SMNVEV (reference sequence). The CDR3 loop reads CASSRGGVGGGYTF. The CDR3 nucleotides read TGTGCCAGCTCCCGTGGAGGGGTCGGAGGCGGCTACACCTTC.

The chain carries TRBV5-6 and TRBJ2-7, with 7 bases that match TRBD1. The CDR3 runs to 15 residues. V was clipped by 2 bases and J by 0 bases; unmatched bases: 5. Germline V gene lookup returns CDR1 SGHDT and CDR2 YYEEEE. The CDR3 bases are TGTGCCAGCAGCTTAGGGACAGACAACTCCTACGAGCAGTACTTC. This translates into CASSLGTDNSYEQYF.

This clone came up once. The chain couples TRBV6-1 to TRBJ2-2, with 12 bases aligning to TRBD2. CDR1 is MNHNS, CDR2 SASEGT, per germline. The CDR3 totals 15 residues. J lost 4 bases, V lost 8 bases, and 5 bases had no gene match. The CDR3 here is CASLLAGGVTGELFF. Written as DNA, the CDR3 is TGTGCCAGCCTACTAGCGGGGGGAGTCACCGGGGAGCTGTTTTTT.

The J gene is TRBJ1-2, the V gene TRBV18, with no clear D. Per the germline V gene, CDR1 is KGHSH and CDR2 is LQKENI. V lost 2 bases to trimming and J lost 2 bases, with 9 bases between them. The length of the CDR3 is 14 residues. The CDR3 region has the DNA TGTGCCAGCTCACCATCGGCGACAAACTATGGCTACACCTTC. Its protein product is CASSPSATNYGYTF.

The chain uses TRBV7-9 and TRBJ1-1, with 9 positions matching TRBD1. Losses at the gene ends were 6 bases for V and 8 bases for J; bases not matched to a gene: 1. The CDR3 extends over 11 amino acids. The germline gives CDR1 SEHNR, CDR2 FQNEAQ (reference sequence). The CDR3 here is CASRGQGEAFF. The CDR3, as DNA: TGTGCCAGCAGAGGACAGGGGGAAGCTTTCTTT.

V usage is TRBV2 and J usage is TRBJ2-7; 8 nucleotides align to TRBD2. This CDR3 comprises 14 residues. Trimming cost V 5 bases and J 5 bases; bases outside gene matches: 8. Germline values: CDR1 SNHLY, CDR2 FYNNEI. The CDR3 DNA is TGTGCCAGCAGTAAGAGAGCGGGAGAGGACGAGCAGTACTTC. Protein product: CASSKRAGEDEQYF.

This clone was seen a single time. This chain links TRBV13 with TRBJ1-4, with 7 bases aligning to TRBD1. V lost 2 bases and J lost 3; bases outside the gene matches: 3. The CDR3 is 15 residues long. CDR1 and CDR2 from the germline V gene are PRHDT and FYEKMQ (reference sequence). CDR3 sequence reads: CASSLWGQPNEKLFF. CDR3 sequence (DNA): TGTGCCAGCAGCTTATGGGGACAGCCTAATGAAAAACTGTTTTTT.

The chain carries TRBV27 and TRBJ1-5, with D possibly being TRBD1 (6 bases). Deletions cut 4 bases from V and 0 bases from J, with 10 bases between. Germline CDR1 and CDR2: MNHEY and SMNVEV (reference sequence). This CDR3 is built from 15 residues. The CDR3 DNA is TGTGCCAGCAGTTGGGGGGGGGCTAGCAATCAGCCCCAGCATTTT. It translates to CASSWGGASNQPQHF.

This clone came up once. This chain connects TRBV11-3 to TRBJ2-1, with 11 bases matching TRBD2. CDR1 and CDR2 from the germline V gene are SGHNT and YENEEA. This CDR3 is built from 15 residues. Unmatched junction bases numbered 5, after V lost 5 bases and J lost 5 bases. The CDR3 loop is CASSRGTSGNNEQFF. In nucleotides, the CDR3 is TGTGCCAGCAGCCGCGGGACTAGCGGTAACAATGAGCAGTTCTTC.

The chain links TRBV7-8 to TRBJ2-7, with 8 bases that match TRBD1. V was clipped by 1 base and J by 4 bases; unmatched bases: 0. Germline CDR1 and CDR2: SGHVS and FQNEAQ. This CDR3 spans 13 amino acids. DNA of the CDR3: TGTGCCAGCAGCTTAGGGACAGGGTACGAGCAGTACTTC. Translating it yields CASSLGTGYEQYF. Looking up the rest from reference TRBV7-8 and TRBJ2-7 gives the full variable domain: GAGVSQSPRYKVAKRGQDVALRCDPISGHVSLFWYQQALGQGPEFLTYFQNEAQLDKSGLPSDRFFAERPEGSVSTLKIQRTQQEDSAVYLCASSLGTGYEQYFGPGTRLTVT.

The V and J genes are TRBV7-9 and TRBJ1-5; 8 bases line up with TRBD1. The CDR3 has 16 residues. Germline trimming cut 5 bases from V and 7 bases from J; bases unmatched to any gene: 13. Germline V gene data show CDR1 as SEHNR and CDR2 as FQNEAQ (reference sequence). CDR3 sequence reads: CASSRDTGQGGQPQHF. The DNA for the CDR3 is TGTGCCAGCAGCCGAGATACCGGACAGGGCGGGCAGCCCCAGCATTTT.

The chain combines TRBV19 with TRBJ2-1, with 7 bases aligning to TRBD2. Germline loops: CDR1 LNHDA, CDR2 SQIVND (reference sequence). V was pared by 4 bases and J by 3 bases, with 3 bases of the junction left unmatched. The CDR3 contains 14 residues. Here the CDR3 reads CASSKERGYNEQFF. The CDR3 DNA is TGTGCCAGTAGTAAAGAGCGGGGCTACAATGAGCAGTTCTTC.

The chain couples TRBV7-9 to TRBJ1-5; D is ambiguous. Germline values: CDR1 SEHNR, CDR2 FQNEAQ (reference sequence). This CDR3 is 14 amino acids long. With 3 bases removed from V and 5 bases from J, the gap between germline ends came to 11 bases. The CDR3 sequence is CASSFEPGDQPQHF. The CDR3 DNA reads as TGTGCCAGCAGCTTCGAACCCGGTGATCAGCCCCAGCATTTT.

Only one count was recorded for this clone. CDR3 DNA sequence: TGTGCCAGCAGCCCCTCACTAGCGGGGGCAAAAAAAGAGACCCAGTACTTC. It encodes CASSPSLAGAKKETQYF. The chain carries TRBV11-3 and TRBJ2-5; 11 positions agree with TRBD2. The junction had 11 bases not matched to a gene; V was cut back by 5 bases and J by 3 bases. CDR3 size: 17 residues. In germline, CDR1 is SGHNT, CDR2 YENEEA.